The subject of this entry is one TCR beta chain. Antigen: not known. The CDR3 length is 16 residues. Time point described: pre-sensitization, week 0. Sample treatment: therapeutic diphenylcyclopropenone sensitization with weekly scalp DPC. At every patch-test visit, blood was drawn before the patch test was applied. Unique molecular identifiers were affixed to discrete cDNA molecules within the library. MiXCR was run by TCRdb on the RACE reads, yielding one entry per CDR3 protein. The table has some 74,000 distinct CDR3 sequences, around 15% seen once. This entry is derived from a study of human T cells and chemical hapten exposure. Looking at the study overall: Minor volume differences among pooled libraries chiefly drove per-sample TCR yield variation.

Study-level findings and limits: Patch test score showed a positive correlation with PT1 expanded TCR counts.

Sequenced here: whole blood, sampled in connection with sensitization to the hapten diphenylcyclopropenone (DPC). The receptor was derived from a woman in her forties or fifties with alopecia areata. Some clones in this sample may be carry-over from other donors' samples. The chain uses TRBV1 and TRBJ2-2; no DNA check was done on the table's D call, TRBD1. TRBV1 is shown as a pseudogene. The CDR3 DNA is TGCACCAGCAGCCATCGCGACAGGAGAAACACCGGGGAGCTGTTTTTT. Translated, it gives CTSSHRDRRNTGELFF.